The next 32 T cell receptor beta chains were all read from a single sample in a study of blood T cell repertoires in COVID-19. Produced via immunoSEQ multiplex PCR; TCRdb's table is partial and in-frame only. Here the sample spans roughly 250,000 clones, approximately 90% being singletons. Sequencing input: peripheral blood. Receptors were obtained from a woman aged 40 to 49 who had recovered from COVID-19.

This clone was recorded once. V and J are TRBV7-2 and TRBJ2-3, with TRBD2 matching over 8 bases. Germline assignment: CDR1 SGHTA and CDR2 FQGNSA. This CDR3 has 15 residues. The junction had 5 bases not matched to a gene; V was cut back by 5 bases and J by 1 base. CDR3 DNA: TGTGCCAGCAGCCACCCGACTAGCGGCACAGATACGCAGTATTTT. Residues: CASSHPTSGTDTQYF.

V usage is TRBV6-2 or TRBV6-3 and J usage is TRBJ2-3, with a tentative D call TRBD2 (5 bases). CDR1 is MNHEY and CDR2 is SVGEGT in the germline V gene. The germline V and J ends were trimmed by 8 bases and 1 base, with 16 bases remaining between them. CDR3 size: 15 residues. CDR3 protein: CASCPGMAGTDTQYF. CDR3 coding DNA: TGTGCCAGCTGCCCCGGGATGGCGGGCACAGATACGCAGTATTTT.

The chain combines TRBV7-9 with TRBJ2-1, with TRBD2 matching 7 bases. The junction had 4 bases not matched to a gene; V was cut back by 0 bases and J by 2 bases. This CDR3 has 16 amino acids. CDR1 is SEHNR and CDR2 is FQNEAQ in the germline V gene (reference sequence). DNA of the CDR3: TGTGCCAGCAGCTTAGCGAGCGGGGACCCCTACAATGAGCAGTTCTTC. It specifies CASSLASGDPYNEQFF.

The CDR3: CASSQGLAPSTDTQYF. The CDR3 bases are TGTGCCAGCAGCCAAGGACTAGCGCCGAGCACAGATACGCAGTATTTT. The J gene is TRBJ2-3, the V gene TRBV11-3; 9 nucleotides align to TRBD2. V shed 5 bases and J 0 bases; nucleotides not matched to a gene: 6. The CDR3 has 16 residues. Germline V gives CDR1 SGHNT, CDR2 YENEEA.

V and J are TRBV9 and TRBJ2-1; 8 bases line up with TRBD2. CDR3 length: 17 residues. V gave up 2 bases and J gave up 8 bases; unmatched junction bases: 15. The V gene's germline CDR1 is SGDLS and CDR2 YYNGEE. The CDR3 DNA reads as TGTGCCAGCAGCGTGTCCCCGACGGGGGGGTTTGGCGATGAGCAGTTCTTC. Its translation: CASSVSPTGGFGDEQFF.

This sequence joins TRBV19 and TRBJ1-5, with TRBD1 matching 9 bases. The germline V gene has CDR1 LNHDA and CDR2 SQIVND (reference sequence). The CDR3 totals 15 residues. Trimming removed 1 base from V and 5 bases from J; junction bases left unmatched: 3. The CDR3 sequence is CASSIGRQGDQPQHF. The CDR3, as DNA: TGTGCCAGTAGTATAGGTCGACAGGGGGATCAGCCCCAGCATTTT.

Here the CDR3 reads CASSPNREVGPYGYTF. The CDR3 DNA is TGCGCCAGCAGCCCCAACCGGGAGGTGGGACCCTATGGCTACACCTTC. The gene calls are TRBV4-1 and TRBJ1-2, with D maybe TRBD1 (5 bases). Germline-derived CDR1 and CDR2 are MGHRA and YSYEKL. The length of the CDR3 is 16 residues. V shed 4 bases and J shed 4 bases, with 19 bases lying between them.

The rearrangement links TRBV9 to TRBJ1-4; no reliable D call. Germline V CDR1 and CDR2: SGDLS, YYNGEE. V was trimmed by 0 bases and J by 4 bases, leaving 10 bases between them. This CDR3 has 15 amino acids. The chain's CDR3 is CASSVVAGINEKLFF. In DNA form, the CDR3 reads TGTGCCAGCAGCGTAGTGGCGGGGATTAATGAAAAACTGTTTTTT.

This chain uses TRBV7-9 with TRBJ2-6; 9 nucleotides line up with TRBD1. The V gene's germline CDR1 is SEHNR and CDR2 FQNEAQ (reference sequence). The length of the CDR3 is 15 residues. The V and J ends lost 6 bases and 2 bases, in that order; junction bases with no gene match: 2. The CDR3 is CASSRDRAGANVLTF. As DNA, the CDR3 is TGTGCCAGCAGTAGGGACAGGGCTGGGGCCAACGTCCTGACTTTC.

The rearrangement links TRBV27 to TRBJ1-2, with no clear D. From germline, CDR1 is MNHEY and CDR2 SMNVEV (reference sequence). The ends were cut back, 5 bases at V and 7 bases at J, with 14 bases in the middle. This CDR3 has 13 amino acids. The CDR3 here is CASSTPGGGGYTF. The CDR3 DNA is TGTGCCAGCAGTACCCCAGGAGGTGGTGGCTACACCTTC.

The gene calls are TRBV4-2 and TRBJ2-1, with a possible D match to TRBD2 (5 bases). Per the germline V gene, CDR1 is LGHNA and CDR2 is YNFKEQ. Between the trimmed V and J ends, which lost 4 bases and 1 base, there was a span of 11 bases. The CDR3 is 15 residues long. CDR3 nucleotides: TGTGCCAGCAGCCTTAGCGACCGGTCCTACAATGAGCAGTTCTTC. Its protein product is CASSLSDRSYNEQFF.

The V gene is TRBV6-2 or TRBV6-3, the J gene TRBJ2-3, with D possibly TRBD2 on 5 matching bases. The CDR3 totals 16 residues. The germline V and J ends were trimmed by 5 bases and 3 bases, with 18 bases remaining between them. The germline V gene encodes CDR1 MNHEY and CDR2 SVGEGT. The CDR3 DNA sequence: TGTGCCAGCAGTGCTCGGGGTAGCTATACAACAGATACGCAGTATTTT. It yields the protein CASSARGSYTTDTQYF.

J is TRBJ1-5 and V is TRBV27; TRBD1 matches 9 bases. Germline V CDR1 and CDR2: MNHEY, SMNVEV (reference sequence). The CDR3 length is 19 residues. J gave up 2 bases and V 6 bases, and 17 bases lay outside the gene matches. CDR3 region: CASSPSSGTGTWGNQPQHF. The CDR3, as DNA: TGTGCCAGCAGCCCATCATCCGGGACAGGGACCTGGGGCAATCAGCCCCAGCATTTT.

This clone was observed many times. V is TRBV11-2 and J is TRBJ2-7; the match to TRBD1 covers 10 bases. Per germline, CDR1 SGHAT and CDR2 FQNNGV. The CDR3 spans 14 residues. J was trimmed by 3 bases and V by 6 bases; bases with no gene match: 5. The chain's CDR3 is CASRGQGMIYEQYF. CDR3 nucleotide sequence: TGTGCCAGCAGGGGACAGGGGATGATCTACGAGCAGTACTTC.

This sequence joins TRBV6-1 and TRBJ1-2, with D maybe TRBD1 (6 bases). Germline V CDR1 and CDR2: MNHNS, SASEGT. The CDR3 sequence is 15 residues long. Trimming removed 2 bases at V and 0 bases at J, with 10 bases between. CDR3: CASSELTGSNYGYTF. DNA for the CDR3: TGTGCCAGCAGTGAATTGACAGGTTCTAACTATGGCTACACCTTC.

The V gene is TRBV19, the J gene TRBJ1-3; D not certain. The V gene's germline CDR1 is LNHDA and CDR2 SQIVND (reference sequence). Between the trimmed V and J ends, which lost 7 bases and 7 bases, there was a span of 8 bases. This CDR3 region has 11 residues. CDR3 residues: CASIQLNTIYF. CDR3 coding DNA: TGTGCCAGTATCCAATTGAACACCATATATTTT.

This clone was recorded once. This sequence joins TRBV19 and TRBJ1-5; D not certain. V lost 0 bases, J lost 6 bases, and 15 bases lay in between. The V gene's germline CDR1 is LNHDA and CDR2 SQIVND (reference sequence). This CDR3 spans 16 amino acids. As DNA, the CDR3 is TGTGCCAGTAGTATAGATCAGGTTACGGGAACTCAGCCCCAGCATTTT. This sequence encodes CASSIDQVTGTQPQHF. Drawing the rest from reference TRBV19 and TRBJ1-5, the complete variable domain is DGGITQSPKYLFRKEGQNVTLSCEQNLNHDAMYWYRQDPGQGLRLIYYSQIVNDFQKGDIAEGYSVSREKKESFPLTVTSAQKNPTAFYLCASSIDQVTGTQPQHFGDGTRLSIL.

The chain is built from TRBV30 and TRBJ2-1, with 11 bases identical to TRBD1. Germline trimming cut 5 bases from V and 10 bases from J; bases unmatched to any gene: 16. The CDR3 consists of 16 residues. Per the germline V gene, CDR1 is GTSNPN and CDR2 is SVGIG (reference sequence). The CDR3 DNA follows: TGTGCCTGGGATCCCGGGACAGGGGGAAGGGGGAAGGAGCAGTTCTTC. Its translation: CAWDPGTGGRGKEQFF.

The V and J genes are TRBV7-2 and TRBJ2-7; D is perhaps TRBD1 (6 bases). Trimming cost V 1 base and J 4 bases, with 11 bases left between them. Germline V gene sequence: CDR1 SGHTA, CDR2 FQGNSA. CDR3 length: 14 residues. CDR3 sequence reads: CASSLGGLWYEQYF. In DNA form, the CDR3 reads TGTGCCAGCAGCTTAGGGGGGCTCTGGTACGAGCAGTACTTC.

Here the CDR3 reads CASSEWDRSSYEQYF. In nucleotides, the CDR3 is TGTGCCAGCAGCGAGTGGGACAGGAGCTCCTACGAGCAGTACTTC. The V and J genes are TRBV7-6 and TRBJ2-7; 8 bases match TRBD1. Germline V gene lookup returns CDR1 SGHVS and CDR2 FNYEAQ. V lost 5 bases, J lost 0 bases, and 6 bases stayed unmatched. This CDR3 contains 15 residues. Full variable domain (remainder filled in from reference TRBV7-6 and TRBJ2-7): GAGVSQSPRYKVTKRGQDVALRCDPISGHVSLYWYRQALGQGPEFLTYFNYEAQQDKSGLPNDRFSAERPEGSISTLTIQRTEQRDSAMYRCASSEWDRSSYEQYFGPGTRLTVT.

CDR3 bases: TGCGCCAGCAGCGGGGCAGGGTTTTACCAAGAGACCCAGTACTTC. This translates into CASSGAGFYQETQYF. The rearrangement links TRBV5-1 to TRBJ2-5; tentative D call: TRBD1 (5 bases). The CDR3 sequence is 15 residues long. The V gene lost 4 bases and the J gene lost 0 bases, with 13 bases spanning the gap. Germline V gives CDR1 SGHRS, CDR2 YFSETQ.

The gene calls are TRBV11-3 and TRBJ2-7, with a tentative D call TRBD2 (5 bases). This CDR3 has 12 amino acids. From germline, CDR1 is SGHNT and CDR2 YENEEA. V shed 4 bases and J shed 4 bases, with 8 bases lying between them. CDR3 region: CASSSGGYEQYF. DNA of the CDR3: TGTGCCAGCAGCTCCGGAGGATACGAGCAGTACTTC.

V is TRBV5-4 and J is TRBJ2-2; 12 bases fit TRBD2. The germline V gene encodes CDR1 SGHNT and CDR2 YYREEE (reference sequence). V lost 0 bases, J lost 10 bases, and 10 bases stayed unmatched. This CDR3 spans 17 amino acids. CDR3 loop: CASSLAALAGGPVELFF. CDR3 DNA: TGTGCCAGCAGCTTGGCGGCCCTAGCGGGAGGGCCGGTGGAGCTGTTTTTT.

CDR3: CASSVEWGTGSHSGNTIYF. The CDR3 nucleotides read TGTGCCAGCAGCGTCGAATGGGGGACAGGGTCCCACTCTGGAAACACCATATATTTT. This rearrangement joins TRBV9 to TRBJ1-3; 9 bases align to TRBD1. V was clipped by 2 bases and J by 0 bases; unmatched bases: 12. Germline V gene data show CDR1 as SGDLS and CDR2 as YYNGEE. This CDR3 is built from 19 residues. Variable domain in full (rest from reference TRBV9 and TRBJ1-3): DSGVTQTPKHLITATGQRVTLRCSPRSGDLSVYWYQQSLDQGLQFLIQYYNGEERAKGNILERFSAQQFPDLHSELNLSSLELGDSALYFCASSVEWGTGSHSGNTIYFGEGSWLTVV.

J is TRBJ1-4 and V is TRBV7-9; unclear D gene. Per the germline V gene, CDR1 is SEHNR and CDR2 is FQNEAQ (reference sequence). This CDR3 spans 15 amino acids. The V and J ends lost 2 bases and 0 bases respectively, with 7 bases between them. The CDR3 here is CASSLYSTTNEKLFF. CDR3 in DNA: TGTGCCAGCAGCTTATACAGTACAACTAATGAAAAACTGTTTTTT.

In DNA form, the CDR3 reads TGCGCCAGCAGCCCGGGACAGGTTGGGAACACTGAAGCTTTCTTT. Translation gives CASSPGQVGNTEAFF. This chain links TRBV5-1 with TRBJ1-1, with 8 bases matching TRBD1. The trim removed 4 bases at V and 1 base at J, leaving 6 bases unmatched. The CDR3 sequence is 15 residues long. Germline assignment: CDR1 SGHRS and CDR2 YFSETQ.

This sequence joins TRBV2 and TRBJ1-2, with D maybe TRBD1 (6 bases). Looked up from germline, CDR1 is SNHLY and CDR2 is FYNNEI. The CDR3 totals 14 residues. V was trimmed by 6 bases and J by 4 bases, leaving 15 bases between them. The CDR3 region has the DNA TGTGCCAGCAGGGCCCAGGGGTTTGGCTATGGCTACACCTTC. Residues: CASRAQGFGYGYTF.

V is TRBV7-2 and J is TRBJ2-5, with 12 bases that match TRBD2. Trimming cost V 1 base and J 5 bases; bases outside gene matches: 8. The CDR3 is 17 amino acids. CDR1 SGHTA and CDR2 FQGNSA come from the germline V gene. The CDR3 region is CASSLVLLAGGRETQYF. CDR3 nucleotides: TGTGCCAGCAGCTTAGTATTGCTAGCGGGGGGGCGGGAGACCCAGTACTTC.

The rearrangement joins TRBV7-6 to TRBJ2-7, with a possible D match to TRBD1 (6 bases). The germline gives CDR1 SGHVS, CDR2 FNYEAQ. V lost 1 base, J lost 0 bases, and 10 bases lay in between. The CDR3 is 15 amino acids. The CDR3 DNA reads TGTGCCAGCAGCTTAGTCCAGGGGAACTCCTACGAGCAGTACTTC. Protein sequence: CASSLVQGNSYEQYF.

V is TRBV29-1 and J is TRBJ1-2; 7 nucleotides agree with TRBD1. Germline CDR1 is SQVTM and CDR2 is ANQGSEA. The CDR3 runs 14 residues. Trimming removed 4 bases from V and 4 bases from J; junction bases left unmatched: 9. The CDR3 sequence is CSVGVDRASYGYTF. The CDR3 coding sequence is TGCAGCGTTGGGGTCGACAGGGCCTCCTATGGCTACACCTTC.

This chain connects TRBV7-9 to TRBJ1-4; tentatively, D is TRBD1 (5 bases). This CDR3 contains 15 residues. V was shortened by 5 bases and J by 8 bases, with 18 bases between the two germline ends. Germline V gene data show CDR1 as SEHNR and CDR2 as FQNEAQ (reference sequence). CDR3 bases: TGTGCCAGCAGCCGCGACAGTGCCCTCGGGGAAAAACTGTTTTTT. Its protein is CASSRDSALGEKLFF.

The DNA of the CDR3 is TGTGCCAGCAGCTTAGCGCAACAGGGGGCCTTTGGCCCTTATGGCTACACCTTC. Residues: CASSLAQQGAFGPYGYTF. V usage is TRBV7-2 and J usage is TRBJ1-2, with 9 bases aligning to TRBD1. The CDR3 is 18 residues long. From germline, CDR1 is SGHTA and CDR2 FQGNSA. V was pared by 0 bases and J by 5 bases, with 13 bases of the junction left unmatched.